These 27 T cell receptor beta chains came from one sample sequenced in a study of T cell repertoires in cytomegalovirus infection (dated by TCRdb to between 2019 and 2020). What the treatment or condition label conveys for this sample: in vitro stimulation with specific CMV peptide epitopes to enrich CMV-specific T cells. Antigens of these TCRs are unknown. Instrument on record: Illumina HiSeq 1500. Through fastp at Q25 and MiXCR, TCRdb rebuilt clones from the public reads, retaining in-frame beta chains. Each entry merges the rows of one CDR3 protein and shows their most common DNA and genes. A total of about 740,000 distinct CDR3 sequences appear in this sample, 30% to 40% of them only once. The ten largest clones take up roughly 18% of the sample. Sequenced here: cultured PBMCs, sampled from culture after CMV antigen stimulation. These receptors originate from a human donor in good health (CMV status not recorded). Some clones in this sample may be carry-over from other donors' samples.

The chain carries TRBV4-3 and TRBJ1-6, with a weak D call TRBD1 (5 bases). From germline, CDR1 is LGHNA and CDR2 YSLEER. V dropped 4 bases and J dropped 7 bases, with 17 bases sitting between them. The length of the CDR3 is 16 residues. The CDR3 loop is CASSPRAGGENSPLHF. Written as DNA, the CDR3 is TGCGCCAGCAGCCCCCGAGCTGGGGGAGAGAATTCACCCCTCCACTTT.

The sample holds one count of this clonotype. The chain recombines TRBV19 with TRBJ2-1, with no clear D. Germline V gives CDR1 LNHDA, CDR2 SQIVND (reference sequence). The CDR3 loop spans 13 amino acids. Trimming pared 3 bases from V and 9 bases from J, leaving 12 bases between. CDR3 protein: CASSIFLGIEQFF. The CDR3 DNA follows: TGTGCCAGTAGTATTTTTCTTGGGATTGAGCAGTTCTTC. Filled out from reference TRBV19 and TRBJ2-1, the complete variable domain reads DGGITQSPKYLFRKEGQNVTLSCEQNLNHDAMYWYRQDPGQGLRLIYYSQIVNDFQKGDIAEGYSVSREKKESFPLTVTSAQKNPTAFYLCASSIFLGIEQFFGPGTRLTVL.

This clonotype was detected a few times. V usage is TRBV7-9 and J usage is TRBJ2-4; D is perhaps TRBD2 (6 bases). There are 14 residues in the CDR3. Germline CDR1 is SEHNR and CDR2 is FQNEAQ (reference sequence). Between the trimmed V and J ends, which lost 1 base and 8 bases, there was a span of 12 bases. In nucleotides, the CDR3 is TGTGCCAGCAGCTTAGAGGGAGGCCATGACATTCAGTACTTC. It encodes CASSLEGGHDIQYF.

The chain links TRBV4-1 to TRBJ2-3; TRBD1 or TRBD2 may be the D gene (5 bases each). Deletions cut 0 bases from V and 0 bases from J, with 22 bases between. This CDR3 comprises 20 residues. Germline loops: CDR1 MGHRA, CDR2 YSYEKL. The CDR3 region has the DNA TGCGCCAGCAGCCAAGAGGCCGGGGACGTCCTAAGCTCTAGCACAGATACGCAGTATTTT. Translation gives CASSQEAGDVLSSSTDTQYF.

This clonotype has a handful of counts. This rearrangement joins TRBV7-2 to TRBJ2-1, with 10 bases identical to TRBD2. The germline V gene has CDR1 SGHTA and CDR2 FQGNSA. The CDR3 extends over 15 amino acids. V lost 6 bases, J lost 2 bases, and 4 bases stayed unmatched. The CDR3 region has the DNA TGTGCCAGCAGACCAAGCGGGGGGGCCTACAATGAGCAGTTCTTC. It translates to CASRPSGGAYNEQFF.

The chain couples TRBV3-1 to TRBJ2-5; TRBD2 matches at 8 bases. The CDR3 has 18 residues. The V gene's germline CDR1 is LGHDT and CDR2 YNNKEL (reference sequence). The ends lost 0 bases at V and 1 base at J; junction bases unmatched: 10. CDR3 in amino acids: CASSQDTGLAPLQETQYF. CDR3 sequence (DNA): TGTGCCAGCAGCCAAGATACCGGACTAGCACCACTCCAAGAGACCCAGTACTTC.

The J gene is TRBJ2-3, the V gene TRBV4-1; possible D gene TRBD2, 6 bases. The length of the CDR3 is 13 residues. Trimming left V 8 bases short and J 2 bases short, with 11 bases between. In germline, CDR1 is MGHRA, CDR2 YSYEKL. The CDR3 spells CASGGFNTDTQYF. CDR3 nucleotides: TGCGCCAGCGGAGGGTTCAACACAGATACGCAGTATTTT.

With respect to this clonotype: One junction end does not reproduce the germline sequence, and a read error may be involved. The rearrangement links TRBV28 to TRBJ2-7; 7 bases map to TRBD1. This CDR3 contains 14 residues. Germline CDR1 reads MDHEN; CDR2 reads SYDVKM. The CDR3 DNA sequence: TGTGCCAGCAGTCTTGGACAGGTACCCTACGCGCAGTACTTC. Translating it yields CASSLGQVPYAQYF.

The chain carries TRBV7-2 and TRBJ2-7; D is perhaps TRBD1 or TRBD2 (7 bases each). CDR3 length: 15 residues. Germline V lookup: CDR1 SGHTA, CDR2 FQGNSA. V lost 4 bases and J 5 bases, leaving 18 bases between the germline ends. The CDR3 loop reads CASSSRGGNHNEQYF. DNA for the CDR3: TGTGCCAGCAGCTCCAGGGGGGGGAACCACAACGAGCAGTACTTC.

The chain has TRBV29-1 and TRBJ1-2, with D possibly matching TRBD1 (5 bases). Trimming removed 6 bases from V and 4 bases from J, with 9 bases in between. There are 11 residues in the CDR3. Per germline, CDR1 SQVTM and CDR2 ANQGSEA. The CDR3 sequence is CSVGDVYGYTF. The CDR3 DNA is TGCAGCGTAGGGGACGTCTATGGCTACACCTTC.

The CDR3 region has the DNA TGTGCCATCAAAGGGGTGAACACTGAAGCTTTCTTT. It specifies CAIKGVNTEAFF. The genes are TRBV10-3 and TRBJ1-1; a weak D match, TRBD1 (5 bases). The V gene lost 7 bases and the J gene lost 0 bases, with 6 bases spanning the gap. The CDR3 covers 12 residues. CDR1 and CDR2 (germline): ENHRY, SYGVKD.

This clonotype was seen a handful of times. The chain carries TRBV19 and TRBJ2-1; 8 bases agree with TRBD2. Germline CDR1 reads LNHDA; CDR2 reads SQIVND (reference sequence). With 4 bases clipped from V and 1 base from J, the junction kept 0 bases outside the gene matches. The CDR3 loop spans 14 amino acids. The CDR3 sequence: CASSSGRSYNEQFF. CDR3 DNA: TGTGCCAGTAGTAGCGGGAGGTCCTACAATGAGCAGTTCTTC.

This clonotype has more than one count but fewer than ten. This chain uses TRBV4-1 with TRBJ2-1, with no clear D. The CDR3 contains 17 residues. Trimming shortened V by 2 bases and J by 2 bases, and 16 bases separated the two germline ends. Germline assignment: CDR1 MGHRA and CDR2 YSYEKL. In DNA, the CDR3 is TGCGCCAGCAGCCAACAGCCCGACGCGAATACCTACAATGAGCAGTTCTTC. Translating it yields CASSQQPDANTYNEQFF.

This rearrangement joins TRBV6-1 to TRBJ2-7, with D possibly matching TRBD1 (5 bases). This CDR3 is 14 amino acids long. Germline V gene lookup returns CDR1 MNHNS and CDR2 SASEGT. V dropped 6 bases and J dropped 3 bases, with 15 bases sitting between them. CDR3 coding DNA: TGTGCCAGCAGAGTAGGGCAGGGTGACTACGAGCAGTACTTC. Amino acid sequence: CASRVGQGDYEQYF.

The table lists this clonotype with many counts. This chain joins TRBV7-2 and TRBJ2-7, with 14 bases matching TRBD2. The CDR3 runs 18 residues. V lost 4 bases, J lost 5 bases, and 13 bases stayed unmatched. The germline V gene encodes CDR1 SGHTA and CDR2 FQGNSA. The CDR3 reads CASSSTHRLAGGLDEQYF. CDR3 bases: TGTGCCAGCAGCTCTACCCATAGACTAGCGGGGGGGCTAGACGAGCAGTACTTC.

This clonotype was observed a handful of times. V usage is TRBV2 and J usage is TRBJ2-3; D is possibly TRBD2 (6 bases). The CDR3 is 15 amino acids. V was cut by 3 bases and J by 9 bases, with 19 bases left in between. From germline, CDR1 is SNHLY and CDR2 FYNNEI. The CDR3 sequence is CASSEATSGGRTQYF. The CDR3 coding sequence is TGTGCCAGCAGTGAGGCGACTAGTGGCGGAAGAACGCAGTATTTT.

The chain has TRBV2 and TRBJ2-5; D not resolved. There are 12 residues in the CDR3. Germline-derived CDR1 and CDR2 are SNHLY and FYNNEI. Between the trimmed V and J ends, which lost 8 bases and 7 bases, there was a span of 14 bases. As DNA, the CDR3 is TGTGCCAGCCGCTGGTCCGTCGGGACCCAGTACTTC. It codes for CASRWSVGTQYF.

The V gene is TRBV20-1, the J gene TRBJ2-5, with 7 bases that match TRBD2. This CDR3 has 12 amino acids. J gave up 5 bases and V 6 bases, and 6 bases lay outside the gene matches. CDR1 is DFQATT, CDR2 SNEGSKA, per germline (reference sequence). CDR3 sequence reads: CSAGGARETQYF. For the CDR3, the DNA is TGCAGTGCGGGAGGGGCCCGGGAGACCCAGTACTTC.

This chain uses TRBV7-6 with TRBJ1-3, with D unclear. Trimming shortened V by 2 bases and J by 7 bases, and 12 bases separated the two germline ends. Germline V lookup: CDR1 SGHVS, CDR2 FNYEAQ. This CDR3 has 14 residues. Written as DNA, the CDR3 is TGTGCCAGCAGCTTAATTATAGAGGCCAACACCATATATTTT. Encoded protein: CASSLIIEANTIYF.

In this sample, this clonotype turned up many times. The chain combines TRBV7-2 with TRBJ2-1; 7 nucleotides align to TRBD2. CDR3 length equals 15 residues. The V and J ends lost 0 bases and 3 bases, in that order; junction bases with no gene match: 2. CDR1 and CDR2 (germline): SGHTA, FQGNSA. The CDR3 DNA sequence: TGTGCCAGCAGCTTAGCGGGAGGGGACTACAATGAGCAGTTCTTC. Protein: CASSLAGGDYNEQFF.

The chain combines TRBV7-2 with TRBJ2-3, with D uncertain. Germline CDR1 reads SGHTA; CDR2 reads FQGNSA. The CDR3 contains 13 residues. Deletions cut 3 bases from V and 4 bases from J, with 8 bases between. CDR3 in amino acids: CASSLSTADTQYF. CDR3 DNA sequence: TGTGCCAGCAGCTTGTCAACAGCAGATACGCAGTATTTT.

The chain joins TRBV7-2 to TRBJ2-1; TRBD1 aligns across 9 bases. The V segment lost 6 bases and the J segment 7 bases; nucleotides outside the gene matches: 7. The germline V gene encodes CDR1 SGHTA and CDR2 FQGNSA. This CDR3 has 14 residues. The CDR3 bases are TGTGCCAGCAGGACAGGGGGGGCGTCGAATGAGCAGTTCTTC. Encoded protein: CASRTGGASNEQFF.

The V gene is TRBV6-1, the J gene TRBJ2-5; D gene uncertain. The CDR3 consists of 13 residues. Germline loops: CDR1 MNHNS, CDR2 SASEGT. The ends were cut back, 5 bases at V and 5 bases at J, with 12 bases in the middle. The CDR3 is CASSLEAAETQYF. CDR3 nucleotides: TGTGCCAGCAGTTTAGAGGCGGCGGAGACCCAGTACTTC.

There are many counts of this clonotype. The chain joins TRBV7-8 to TRBJ1-2; no definite D call. Trimming cost V 1 base and J 4 bases, with 13 bases left between them. Germline V gene data show CDR1 as SGHVS and CDR2 as FQNEAQ. This CDR3 spans 15 amino acids. The CDR3 region has the DNA TGTGCCAGCAGCTTAGGGGCCGGGATTGGCTATGGCTACACCTTC. Translation gives CASSLGAGIGYGYTF.

This chain connects TRBV12-3 or TRBV12-4 to TRBJ1-1, with D unclear. The ends were cut back, 5 bases at V and 0 bases at J, with 13 bases in the middle. The CDR3 is 15 residues long. CDR3 nucleotide sequence: TGTGCCAGCAGTCCTCCCCTCACCTTGAACACTGAAGCTTTCTTT. It is translated as CASSPPLTLNTEAFF.

The chain combines TRBV7-9 with TRBJ1-2, with D hard to call. Germline V gene sequence: CDR1 SEHNR, CDR2 FQNEAQ (reference sequence). Trimming removed 5 bases at V and 11 bases at J, with 15 bases between. CDR3 size: 12 residues. Here the CDR3 DNA reads TGTGCCAGCAGCAAACGCATGGGCACGTACACCTTC. Protein: CASSKRMGTYTF.

The chain combines TRBV19 with TRBJ2-1; D gene uncertain. CDR3 length equals 16 residues. Trimming left V 3 bases short and J 5 bases short, with 17 bases between. Looked up from germline, CDR1 is LNHDA and CDR2 is SQIVND (reference sequence). The CDR3 nucleotides read TGTGCCAGTAGTATTTTTAAGGGAAGTATTAACAATGAGCAGTTCTTC. It encodes CASSIFKGSINNEQFF.